This T cell receptor beta chain was retrieved from a study of radiotherapy plus CTLA-4 blockade in lung cancer. Background on the study: Patients showed objective responses in about 20% of cases and disease control in approximately 28%.

This CDR3 spans 16 amino acids. Germline CDR1 is SGHRS and CDR2 is YFSETQ. V lost 0 bases to trimming and J lost 0 bases, with 12 bases between them. Worth noting for this clone: The antigen is undetermined.

General observations from the study: Alongside interferon-beta, early blood T cell clone dynamics were reportedly the best predictor of response.

Method: immunoSEQ multiplex PCR; TCRdb's copy keeps in-frame clones and lacks some. The table has 57,000 or so clones, approximately 80% seen once. The source is a human donor with non-small cell lung cancer who had a complete response to radiotherapy plus ipilimumab. This chain uses TRBV5-1 with TRBJ1-1; no firm D call. The input for sequencing was peripheral blood, taken from a patient treated with radiotherapy plus ipilimumab. The CDR3: CASSLVGRSMNTEAFF. The CDR3 DNA follows: TGCGCCAGCAGCTTGGTCGGCAGATCTATGAACACTGAAGCTTTCTTT.